The text below deals with one T cell receptor (beta chain). In germline, CDR1 is LNHDA, CDR2 SQIVND (reference sequence). CDR3 length: 14 amino acids. V was cut by 1 base and J by 8 bases, with 12 bases left in between. The data stem from a study of blood T cell repertoires in COVID-19. Using immunoSEQ multiplex PCR, the repertoire was profiled, and TCRdb retains in-frame clones only, with some absent. The sample shows nearly 250,000 clones, approximately 85% of them seen only once. This chain connects TRBV19 to TRBJ2-1; TRBD2 is a possible D gene (6 bases). Sequencing was carried out using PBMCs or T cells enriched from blood (not recorded which). The sequence derives from a woman in her fifties or sixties with acute COVID-19. CDR3 DNA sequence: TGTGCCAGTAGTATAGGCGGAGGGAACGATGAGCAGTTCTTC. Protein: CASSIGGGNDEQFF.